This T cell receptor beta chain comes out of a study of cytomegalovirus exposure and HLA in healthy donors. Some clones are missing from TCRdb's copy, which holds only in-frame ones; the method was immunoSEQ multiplex PCR. The sample consists of some 150,000 clones, 87% of them appearing once. In germline, CDR1 is LNHDA, CDR2 SQIVND (reference sequence). The ends were cut back, 5 bases at V and 4 bases at J, with 12 bases in the middle. This CDR3 comprises 14 residues. A word on this clone: Its antigen is undetermined.

Whole-study results and caveats: Specific recognition of CMV antigens was confirmed in vitro for a few chains (all CMV-associated). The classifier reportedly diagnosed cytomegalovirus status with high specificity and sensitivity. The study designated 164 TCR beta chains cytomegalovirus-associated.

Sequencing was carried out using PBMCs. The TCR originated in a woman aged 25 to 39 in good health and CMV-seronegative. The V call is TRBV19, the J call TRBJ1-5, with D perhaps matching TRBD1 (6 bases). The CDR3 DNA reads as TGTGCCAGTAGTCCCCAACAGGGAAATCAGCCCCAGCATTTT. This sequence encodes CASSPQQGNQPQHF.